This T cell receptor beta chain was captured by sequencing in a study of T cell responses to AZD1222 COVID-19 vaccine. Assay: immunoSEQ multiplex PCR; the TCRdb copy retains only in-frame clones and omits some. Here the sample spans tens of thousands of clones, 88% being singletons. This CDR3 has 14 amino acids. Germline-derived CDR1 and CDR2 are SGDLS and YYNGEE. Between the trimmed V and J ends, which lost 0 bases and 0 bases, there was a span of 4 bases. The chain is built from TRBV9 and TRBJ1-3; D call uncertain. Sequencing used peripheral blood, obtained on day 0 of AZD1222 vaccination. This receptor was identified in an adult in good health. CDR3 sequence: CASSVGLSGNTIYF. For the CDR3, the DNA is TGTGCCAGCAGCGTAGGCCTCTCTGGAAACACCATATATTTT.